Shown below are 14 T cell receptor beta chains from a single sample sequenced in a study of a mutant IDH1 vaccine in newly diagnosed glioma. The time point: week 23, last vaccination. Doses consisted of 300 ug of mutant IDH1 20-mer peptide each, paired with topical imiquimod. No antigen has been identified for these receptors. Repertoires were generated with immunoSEQ multiplex PCR, while TCRdb's copy carries only in-frame clones and drops some. This table holds 60,000 to 85,000 clones, around 85% found once. The sequences come from PBMCs, collected from a glioma patient whose treatment included an IDH1 peptide vaccine. Receptor source: a woman aged 50 to 65 with glioma.

V is TRBV6-6 and J is TRBJ1-5; no clear D. Trimming shortened V by 5 bases and J by 2 bases, and 4 bases separated the two germline ends. The CDR3 length is 12 residues. Germline assignment: CDR1 MNHNY and CDR2 SVGAGI (reference sequence). CDR3 loop: CASSQGNQPQHF. The CDR3 bases are TGTGCCAGCAGTCAGGGCAATCAGCCCCAGCATTTT.

DNA for the CDR3: TGTGCCAGCAGCCTGATACTAGCGGGAGAAGGGGACGGGGAGCTGTTTTTT. Amino acid sequence: CASSLILAGEGDGELFF. The chain uses TRBV5-4 and TRBJ2-2, with 11 bases fitting TRBD2. CDR3 length equals 17 residues. V was pared by 4 bases and J by 7 bases, with 12 bases of the junction left unmatched. Germline values: CDR1 SGHNT, CDR2 YYREEE (reference sequence).

The chain couples TRBV5-6 to TRBJ1-5, with 7 nucleotides matching TRBD1. CDR1 is SGHDT, CDR2 YYEEEE, per germline. V shed 0 bases, J shed 5 bases, and the junction held 5 bases outside the gene matches. The CDR3 spans 15 residues. The CDR3 sequence: CASSLVDREDQPQHF. CDR3 nucleotides: TGTGCCAGCAGCTTGGTCGACAGGGAAGATCAGCCCCAGCATTTT.

The chain has TRBV9 and TRBJ2-3; D ambiguous. The CDR3 consists of 16 residues. Per germline, CDR1 SGDLS and CDR2 YYNGEE. Trimming stripped 4 bases from V and 1 base from J, with 16 bases between. As DNA, the CDR3 is TGTGCCAGCAGCCCCTCTAGACCCCTAGGCACAGATACGCAGTATTTT. The encoded protein is CASSPSRPLGTDTQYF.

This clone has just one count. V usage is TRBV27 and J usage is TRBJ2-3, with a weak D call TRBD2 (6 bases). Germline assignment: CDR1 MNHEY and CDR2 SMNVEV (reference sequence). The CDR3 spans 14 residues. V was shortened by 5 bases and J by 0 bases, with 9 bases between the two germline ends. CDR3 nucleotide sequence: TGTGCCAGCAGTGGGGGGTTCAGCACAGATACGCAGTATTTT. This sequence encodes CASSGGFSTDTQYF.

The V and J genes are TRBV5-1 and TRBJ2-1; D perhaps matches TRBD1 (7 bases). Deletions cut 4 bases from V and 8 bases from J, with 19 bases between. Germline V gene sequence: CDR1 SGHRS, CDR2 YFSETQ. The CDR3 loop spans 15 amino acids. The CDR3: CASSKTASRGDEQFF. CDR3 coding DNA: TGCGCCAGCAGCAAGACGGCTAGCAGGGGGGATGAGCAGTTCTTC.

This clone has a handful of counts. This sequence joins TRBV5-1 and TRBJ1-5; 7 positions match TRBD1. Losses at the gene ends were 0 bases for V and 4 bases for J; bases not matched to a gene: 4. Germline V CDR1 and CDR2: SGHRS, YFSETQ. There are 15 residues in the CDR3. CDR3 bases: TGCGCCAGCAGCTTGGAGACAGGGAGTAATCAGCCCCAGCATTTT. Translated: CASSLETGSNQPQHF.

CDR3 in amino acids: CASGRDSYNEQFF. In DNA, the CDR3 is TGTGCCAGCGGGAGAGACAGTTACAATGAGCAGTTCTTC. The V and J genes are TRBV6-5 and TRBJ2-1, with D perhaps matching TRBD1 or TRBD2 (5 bases each). The germline V gene encodes CDR1 MNHEY and CDR2 SVGAGI. V was shortened by 8 bases and J by 4 bases, with 12 bases between the two germline ends. The CDR3 runs 13 residues.

The CDR3 loop reads CAIKGTGDSQETQYF. The CDR3 DNA is TGTGCCATCAAGGGTACGGGGGACAGCCAAGAGACCCAGTACTTC. V and J are TRBV10-3 and TRBJ2-5; TRBD1 might be the D (7 bases). Germline CDR1 reads ENHRY; CDR2 reads SYGVKD. This CDR3 has 15 amino acids. The V end lost 7 bases, the J end lost 1 base, and 16 bases lay between the germline ends.

Notes on this clone: An end of the junction differs from the germline gene, which may be a read error. The rearrangement uses TRBV10-3 and TRBJ1-6; D gene unclear. The CDR3 contains 13 residues. Germline V gene lookup returns CDR1 ENHRY and CDR2 SYGVKD. The CDR3 region has the DNA TGTGCCGTCAGTGAGTCGAATGATTCACCCCTCCACTTT. Protein: CAVSESNDSPLHF.

Only a few counts were recorded for this clone. V is TRBV4-1 and J is TRBJ1-2; TRBD1 matches at 9 bases. The trim removed 3 bases at V and 4 bases at J, leaving 12 bases unmatched. CDR1 and CDR2 (germline): MGHRA, YSYEKL. The CDR3 has 17 residues. The CDR3 region is CASSHTRDRDRGYGYTF. The CDR3 bases are TGCGCCAGCAGCCACACCCGGGACAGGGACCGTGGCTATGGCTACACCTTC.

This chain joins TRBV28 and TRBJ1-6; maybe TRBD1 (6 bases). Germline CDR1 and CDR2: MDHEN and SYDVKM. The CDR3 extends over 14 amino acids. V lost 5 bases and J lost 8, with 13 bases in between. The CDR3 spells CASSLGGTDSPLHF. Written as DNA, the CDR3 is TGTGCCAGCAGTCTAGGGGGGACCGATTCACCCCTCCACTTT.

This clone has just one count. CDR3 amino acids: CASSEGASGRPYEQYF. The CDR3 nucleotides are TGCGCCAGCAGTGAGGGGGCTAGCGGGAGGCCCTACGAGCAGTACTTC. V gene TRBV10-1 combines with J gene TRBJ2-5; 11 bases agree with TRBD2. With the DNA end fitting TRBJ2-7 better, the J assignment may be wrong. Germline CDR1 and CDR2: WNHNN and SYGVQD (reference sequence). The CDR3 length is 16 residues.

This clone was found a few times. The CDR3 protein is CASSSAGTSGSFYEQYF. The CDR3, as DNA: TGTGCCAGCAGCTCCGCCGGGACTAGCGGGAGTTTCTACGAGCAGTACTTC. V usage is TRBV11-1 and J usage is TRBJ2-7, with 14 bases that match TRBD2. This CDR3 comprises 17 residues. The germline gives CDR1 SGHAT, CDR2 FQDESV (reference sequence). Germline trimming cut 4 bases from V and 3 bases from J; bases unmatched to any gene: 8.